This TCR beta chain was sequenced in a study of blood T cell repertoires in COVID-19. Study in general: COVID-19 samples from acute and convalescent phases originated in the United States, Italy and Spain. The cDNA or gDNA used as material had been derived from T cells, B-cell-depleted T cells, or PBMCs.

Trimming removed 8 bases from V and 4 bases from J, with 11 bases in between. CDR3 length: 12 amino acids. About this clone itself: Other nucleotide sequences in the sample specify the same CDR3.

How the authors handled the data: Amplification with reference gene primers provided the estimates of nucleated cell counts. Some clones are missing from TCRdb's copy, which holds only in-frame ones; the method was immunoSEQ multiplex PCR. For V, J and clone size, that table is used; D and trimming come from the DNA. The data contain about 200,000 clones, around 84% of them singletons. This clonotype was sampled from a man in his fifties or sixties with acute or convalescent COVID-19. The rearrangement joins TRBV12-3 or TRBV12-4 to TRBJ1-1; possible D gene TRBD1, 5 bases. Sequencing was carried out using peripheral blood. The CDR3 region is CASSQGSTEAFF. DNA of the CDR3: TGTGCCAGCTCCCAGGGAAGCACTGAAGCTTTCTTT.